This T cell receptor beta chain originates from a study of blood T cell repertoires in COVID-19. Under the authors' procedure: The authors estimated nucleated cell counts from reference gene primer amplification. TCRdb keeps only in-frame clones here, not all; method: immunoSEQ multiplex PCR. V, J and clone size derive from that table, while D and trimming were established from the DNA sequence. This sample yields 45,000 to 55,000 clones, of which roughly 84% are seen a single time; around 1.6% belongs to the top ten. This CDR3 is 14 amino acids long. Germline CDR1 SGHTA, CDR2 FQGNSA. Between the trimmed V and J ends, which lost 2 bases and 4 bases, there was a span of 9 bases.

Source material: peripheral blood. This chain connects TRBV7-2 to TRBJ1-5; the D is unclear. The source of this sequence is a man aged 45-65 years with acute or convalescent COVID-19. CDR3 in amino acids: CASSLTGSNQPQHF. CDR3 sequence (DNA): TGTGCCAGCAGCTTAACCGGGAGTAATCAGCCCCAGCATTTT.